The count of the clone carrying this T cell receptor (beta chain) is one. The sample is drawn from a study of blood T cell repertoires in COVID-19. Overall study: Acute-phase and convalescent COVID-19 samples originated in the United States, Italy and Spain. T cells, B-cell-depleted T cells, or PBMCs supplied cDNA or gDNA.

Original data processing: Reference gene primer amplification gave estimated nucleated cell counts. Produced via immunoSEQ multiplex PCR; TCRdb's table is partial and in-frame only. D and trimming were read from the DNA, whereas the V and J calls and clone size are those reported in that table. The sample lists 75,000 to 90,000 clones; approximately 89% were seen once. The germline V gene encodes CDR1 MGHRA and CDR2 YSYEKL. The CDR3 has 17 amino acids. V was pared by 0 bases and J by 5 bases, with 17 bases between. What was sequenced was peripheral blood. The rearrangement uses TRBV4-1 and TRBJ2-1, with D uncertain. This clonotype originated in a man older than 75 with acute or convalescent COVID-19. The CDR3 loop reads CASSQDMMVATNNEQFF. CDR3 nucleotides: TGCGCCAGCAGCCAAGACATGATGGTAGCCACCAACAATGAGCAGTTCTTC.